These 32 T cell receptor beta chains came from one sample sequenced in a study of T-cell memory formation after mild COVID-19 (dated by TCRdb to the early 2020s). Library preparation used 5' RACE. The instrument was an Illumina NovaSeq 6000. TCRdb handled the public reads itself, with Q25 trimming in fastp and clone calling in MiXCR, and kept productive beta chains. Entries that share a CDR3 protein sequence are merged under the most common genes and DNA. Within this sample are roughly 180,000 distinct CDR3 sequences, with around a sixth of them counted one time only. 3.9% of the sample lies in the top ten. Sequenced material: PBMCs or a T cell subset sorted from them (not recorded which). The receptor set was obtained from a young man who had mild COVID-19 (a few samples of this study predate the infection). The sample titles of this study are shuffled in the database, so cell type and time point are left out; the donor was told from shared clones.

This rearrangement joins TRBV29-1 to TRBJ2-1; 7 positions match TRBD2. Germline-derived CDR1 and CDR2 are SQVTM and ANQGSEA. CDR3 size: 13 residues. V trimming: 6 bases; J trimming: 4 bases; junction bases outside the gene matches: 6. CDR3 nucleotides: TGCAGCGTGGGCCGGGAGGAGTACAATGAGCAGTTCTTC. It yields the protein CSVGREEYNEQFF.

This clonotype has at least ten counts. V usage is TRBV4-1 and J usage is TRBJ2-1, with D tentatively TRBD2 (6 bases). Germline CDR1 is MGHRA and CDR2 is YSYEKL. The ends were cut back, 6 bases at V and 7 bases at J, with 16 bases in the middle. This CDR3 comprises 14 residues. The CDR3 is CASRATGTGNEQFF. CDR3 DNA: TGCGCCAGCAGGGCAACCGGGACTGGAAATGAGCAGTTCTTC.

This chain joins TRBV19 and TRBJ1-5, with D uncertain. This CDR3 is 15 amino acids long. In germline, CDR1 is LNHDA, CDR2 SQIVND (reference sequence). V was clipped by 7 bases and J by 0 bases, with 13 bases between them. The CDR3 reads CASTVGRDSNQPQHF. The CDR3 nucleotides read TGTGCCAGTACCGTGGGGAGGGATAGCAATCAGCCCCAGCATTTT.

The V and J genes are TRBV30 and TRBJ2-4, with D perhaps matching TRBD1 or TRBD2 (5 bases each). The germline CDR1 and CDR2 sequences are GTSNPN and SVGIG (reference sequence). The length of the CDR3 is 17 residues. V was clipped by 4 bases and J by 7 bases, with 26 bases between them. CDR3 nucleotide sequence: TGTGCCTGGATAGGAGGCAATGGGGCCTCGTCTCGGAACATTCAGTACTTC. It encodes CAWIGGNGASSRNIQYF.

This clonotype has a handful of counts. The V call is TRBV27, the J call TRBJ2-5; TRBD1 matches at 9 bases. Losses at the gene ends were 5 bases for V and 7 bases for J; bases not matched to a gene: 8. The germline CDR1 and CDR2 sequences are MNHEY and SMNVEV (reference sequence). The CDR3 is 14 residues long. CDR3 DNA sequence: TGTGCCAGCAGTCCCGGGACAGGGTATGGGACCCAGTACTTC. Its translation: CASSPGTGYGTQYF.

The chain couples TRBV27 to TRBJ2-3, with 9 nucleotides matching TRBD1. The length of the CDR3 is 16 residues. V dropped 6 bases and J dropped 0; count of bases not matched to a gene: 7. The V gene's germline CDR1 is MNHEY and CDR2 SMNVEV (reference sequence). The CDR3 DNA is TGTGCCAGCAGACCCTTTGACAGGGGGAGCACAGATACGCAGTATTTT. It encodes CASRPFDRGSTDTQYF.

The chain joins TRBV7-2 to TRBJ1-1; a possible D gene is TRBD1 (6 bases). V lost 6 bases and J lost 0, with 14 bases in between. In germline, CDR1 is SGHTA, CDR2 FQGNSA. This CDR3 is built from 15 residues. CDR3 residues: CASRPLDSMNTEAFF. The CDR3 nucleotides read TGTGCCAGCAGACCCCTGGACAGCATGAACACTGAAGCTTTCTTT.

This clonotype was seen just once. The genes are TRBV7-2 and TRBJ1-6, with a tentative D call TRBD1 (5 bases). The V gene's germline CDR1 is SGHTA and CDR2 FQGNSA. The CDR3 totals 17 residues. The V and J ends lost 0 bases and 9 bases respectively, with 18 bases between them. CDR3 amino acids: CASSLAPMGGVSSPLHF. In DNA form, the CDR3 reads TGTGCCAGCAGCTTAGCGCCGATGGGGGGGGTGAGTTCACCCCTCCACTTT.

This CDR3 reads CSARVTALSPLHF. CDR3 sequence (DNA): TGCAGTGCTAGAGTGACAGCACTTTCACCCCTCCACTTT. The chain recombines TRBV20-1 with TRBJ1-6; D possibly corresponds to TRBD1 (5 bases). V lost 1 base and J lost 9, with 10 bases in between. CDR1 and CDR2 (germline): DFQATT, SNEGSKA (reference sequence). The length of the CDR3 is 13 residues.

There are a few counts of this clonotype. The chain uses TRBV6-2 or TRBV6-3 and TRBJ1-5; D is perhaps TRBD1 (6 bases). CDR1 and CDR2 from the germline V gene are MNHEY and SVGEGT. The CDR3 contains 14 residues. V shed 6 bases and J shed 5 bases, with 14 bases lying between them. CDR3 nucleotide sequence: TGTGCCAGCAGACGCCGGGACAACCATCAGCCCCAGCATTTT. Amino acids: CASRRRDNHQPQHF.

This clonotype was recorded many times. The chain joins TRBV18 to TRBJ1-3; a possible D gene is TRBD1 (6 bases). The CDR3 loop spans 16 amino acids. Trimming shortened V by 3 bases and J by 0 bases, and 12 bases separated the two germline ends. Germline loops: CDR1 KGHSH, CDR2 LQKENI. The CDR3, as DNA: TGTGCCAGCTCACCGTCCCAGGGGTTCTCTGGAAACACCATATATTTT. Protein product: CASSPSQGFSGNTIYF.

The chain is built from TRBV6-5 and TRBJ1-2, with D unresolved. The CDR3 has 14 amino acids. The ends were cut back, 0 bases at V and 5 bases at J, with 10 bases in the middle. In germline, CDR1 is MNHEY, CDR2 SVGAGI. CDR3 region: CASSYSTQSYGYTF. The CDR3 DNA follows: TGTGCCAGCAGTTACTCGACCCAGTCGTATGGCTACACCTTC.

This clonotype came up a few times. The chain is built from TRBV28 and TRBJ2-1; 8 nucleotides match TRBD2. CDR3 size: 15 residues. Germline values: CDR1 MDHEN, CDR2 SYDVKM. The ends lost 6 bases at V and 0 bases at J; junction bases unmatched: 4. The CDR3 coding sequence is TGTGCCAGCAGGAGCGGGGGCCTCTCCTACAATGAGCAGTTCTTC. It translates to CASRSGGLSYNEQFF. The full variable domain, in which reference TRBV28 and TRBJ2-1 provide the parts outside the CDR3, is DVKVTQSSRYLVKRTGEKVFLECVQDMDHENMFWYRQDPGLGLRLIYFSYDVKMKEKGDIPEGYSVSREKKERFSLILESASTNQTSMYLCASRSGGLSYNEQFFGPGTRLTVL.

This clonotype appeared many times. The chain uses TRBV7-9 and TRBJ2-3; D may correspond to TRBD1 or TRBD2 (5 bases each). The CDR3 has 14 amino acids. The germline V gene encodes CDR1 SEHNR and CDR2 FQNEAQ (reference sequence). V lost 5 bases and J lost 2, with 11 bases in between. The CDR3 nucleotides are TGTGCCAGCAGCGGGGCGGGTCTCACAGATACGCAGTATTTT. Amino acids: CASSGAGLTDTQYF.

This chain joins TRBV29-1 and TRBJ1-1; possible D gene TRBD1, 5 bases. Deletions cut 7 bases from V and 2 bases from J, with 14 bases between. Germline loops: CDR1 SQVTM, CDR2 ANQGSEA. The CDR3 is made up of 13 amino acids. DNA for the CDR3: TGCAGCGGAAGACAGTCTGGAAACACTGAAGCTTTCTTT. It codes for CSGRQSGNTEAFF. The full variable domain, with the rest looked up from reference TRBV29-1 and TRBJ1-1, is SAVISQKPSRDICQRGTSLTIQCQVDSQVTMMFWYRQQPGQSLTLIATANQGSEATYESGFVIDKFPISRPNLTFSTLTVSNMSPEDSSIYLCSGRQSGNTEAFFGQGTRLTVV.

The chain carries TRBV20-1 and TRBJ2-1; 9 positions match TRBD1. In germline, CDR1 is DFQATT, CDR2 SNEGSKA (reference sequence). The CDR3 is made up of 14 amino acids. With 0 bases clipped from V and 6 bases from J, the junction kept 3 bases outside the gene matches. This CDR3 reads CSARDGTGINEQFF. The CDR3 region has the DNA TGCAGTGCTAGAGATGGGACAGGGATCAATGAGCAGTTCTTC.

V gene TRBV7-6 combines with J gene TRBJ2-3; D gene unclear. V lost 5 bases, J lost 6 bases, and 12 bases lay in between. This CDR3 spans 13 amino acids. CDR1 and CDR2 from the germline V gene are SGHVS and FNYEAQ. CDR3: CASSLRPADTQYF. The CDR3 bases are TGTGCCAGCAGCCTGAGGCCGGCTGATACGCAGTATTTT.

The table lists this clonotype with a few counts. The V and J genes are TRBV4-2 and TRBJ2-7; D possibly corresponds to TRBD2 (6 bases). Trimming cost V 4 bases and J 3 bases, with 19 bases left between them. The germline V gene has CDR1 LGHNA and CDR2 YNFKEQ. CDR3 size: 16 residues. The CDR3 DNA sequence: TGTGCCAGCAGCCCCAGAGGGCTAGCGAAAGACTACGAGCAGTACTTC. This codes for CASSPRGLAKDYEQYF.

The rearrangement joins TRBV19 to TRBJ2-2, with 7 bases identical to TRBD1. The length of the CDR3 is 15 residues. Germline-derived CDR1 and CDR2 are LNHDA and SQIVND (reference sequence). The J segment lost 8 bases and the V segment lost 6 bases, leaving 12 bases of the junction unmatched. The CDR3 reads CASSTKQGWAGELFF. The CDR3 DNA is TGTGCCAGTAGCACGAAACAGGGGTGGGCTGGGGAGCTGTTTTTT.

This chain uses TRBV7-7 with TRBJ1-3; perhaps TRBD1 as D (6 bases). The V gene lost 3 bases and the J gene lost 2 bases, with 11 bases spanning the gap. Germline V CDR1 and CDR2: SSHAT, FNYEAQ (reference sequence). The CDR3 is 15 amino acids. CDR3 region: CASSFSTGPGNTIYF. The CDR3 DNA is TGTGCCAGCAGCTTTTCCACAGGGCCTGGAAACACCATATATTTT.

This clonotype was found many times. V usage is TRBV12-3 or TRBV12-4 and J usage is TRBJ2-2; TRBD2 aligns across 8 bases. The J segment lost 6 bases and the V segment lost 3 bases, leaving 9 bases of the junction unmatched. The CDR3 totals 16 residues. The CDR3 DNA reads TGTGCCAGCAGTTTCTCCGGGACTAGTGGTGCCGGGGAGCTGTTTTTT. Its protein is CASSFSGTSGAGELFF.

CDR3 DNA: TGTGCCAGCAGTTACTCGACGGCGGACCCCGGGAGGTCACCCCTCCACTTT. The encoded protein is CASSYSTADPGRSPLHF. The V gene is TRBV6-6, the J gene TRBJ1-6; D call uncertain. V lost 0 bases, J lost 10 bases, and 19 bases lay in between. Germline assignment: CDR1 MNHNY and CDR2 SVGAGI (reference sequence). The CDR3 extends over 17 amino acids.

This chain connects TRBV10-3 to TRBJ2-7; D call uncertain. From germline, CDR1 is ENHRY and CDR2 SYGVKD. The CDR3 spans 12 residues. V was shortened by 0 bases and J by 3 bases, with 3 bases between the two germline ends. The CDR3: CAISESIYEQYV. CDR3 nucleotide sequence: TGTGCCATCAGTGAGTCCATCTACGAGCAGTACGTC.

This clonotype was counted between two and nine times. This CDR3 is CATFFTDTQYF. The DNA of the CDR3 is TGTGCCACCTTTTTCACAGATACGCAGTATTTT. The rearrangement joins TRBV28 to TRBJ2-3; D gene uncertain. Trimming took off 10 bases at V and 2 bases at J, with 7 bases between the two ends. From germline, CDR1 is MDHEN and CDR2 SYDVKM. The length of the CDR3 is 11 residues. Variable domain in full (rest from reference TRBV28 and TRBJ2-3): DVKVTQSSRYLVKRTGEKVFLECVQDMDHENMFWYRQDPGLGLRLIYFSYDVKMKEKGDIPEGYSVSREKKERFSLILESASTNQTSMYLCATFFTDTQYFGPGTRLTVL.

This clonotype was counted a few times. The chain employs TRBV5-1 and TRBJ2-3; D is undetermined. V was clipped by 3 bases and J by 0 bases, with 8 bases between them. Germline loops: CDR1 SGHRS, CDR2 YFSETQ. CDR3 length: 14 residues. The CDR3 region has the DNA TGCGCCAGCAGCTCTGGTAGTAGCACAGATACGCAGTATTTT. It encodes CASSSGSSTDTQYF.

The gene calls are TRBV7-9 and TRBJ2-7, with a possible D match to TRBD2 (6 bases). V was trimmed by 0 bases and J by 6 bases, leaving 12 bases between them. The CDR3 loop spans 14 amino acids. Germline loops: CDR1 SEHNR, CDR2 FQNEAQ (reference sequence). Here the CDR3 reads CASSLAHGGTEQYF. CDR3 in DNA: TGTGCCAGCAGCTTAGCGCACGGCGGGACCGAGCAGTACTTC.

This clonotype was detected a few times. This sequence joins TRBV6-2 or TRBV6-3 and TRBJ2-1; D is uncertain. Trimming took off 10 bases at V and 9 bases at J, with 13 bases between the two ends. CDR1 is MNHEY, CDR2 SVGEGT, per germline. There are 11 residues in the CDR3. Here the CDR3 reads CATSLGGEQFF. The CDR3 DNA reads TGTGCCACTTCACTTGGCGGTGAGCAGTTCTTC.

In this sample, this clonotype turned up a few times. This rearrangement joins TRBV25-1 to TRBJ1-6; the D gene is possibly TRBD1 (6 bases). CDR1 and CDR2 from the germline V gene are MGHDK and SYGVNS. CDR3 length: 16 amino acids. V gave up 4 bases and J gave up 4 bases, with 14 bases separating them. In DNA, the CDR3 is TGTGCCAGCAGTGCGGTTGACAGGCCATATAATTCACCCCTCCACTTT. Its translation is CASSAVDRPYNSPLHF.

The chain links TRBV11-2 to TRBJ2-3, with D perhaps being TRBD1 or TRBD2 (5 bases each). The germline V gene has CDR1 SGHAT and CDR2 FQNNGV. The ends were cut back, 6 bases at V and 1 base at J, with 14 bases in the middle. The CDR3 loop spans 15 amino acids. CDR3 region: CASRFGAAGTDTQYF. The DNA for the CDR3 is TGTGCCAGCAGATTCGGGGCCGCTGGCACAGATACGCAGTATTTT.

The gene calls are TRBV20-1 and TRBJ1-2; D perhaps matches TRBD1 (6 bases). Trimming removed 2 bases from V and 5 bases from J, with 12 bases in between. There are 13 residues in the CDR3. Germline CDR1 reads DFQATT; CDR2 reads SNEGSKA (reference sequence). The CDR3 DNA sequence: TGCAGTGCTAGAAGCGGGACAAGTTATGGCTACACCTTC. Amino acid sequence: CSARSGTSYGYTF.

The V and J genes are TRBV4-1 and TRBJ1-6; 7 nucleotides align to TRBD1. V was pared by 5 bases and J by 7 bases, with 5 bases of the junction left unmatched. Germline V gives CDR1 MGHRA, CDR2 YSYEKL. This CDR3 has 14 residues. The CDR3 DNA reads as TGCGCCAGCAGCGACTCGACAGGGAATTCACCCCTCCACTTT. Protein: CASSDSTGNSPLHF.

The CDR3 nucleotides are TGCGCCAGCAGCTTGGCGGCCCGACCGGGGGAGCTGTTTTTT. Translated: CASSLAARPGELFF. The V gene is TRBV5-1, the J gene TRBJ2-2; D gene unclear. CDR3 length equals 14 residues. The V end was cut by 0 bases, the J end by 8 bases, with 11 bases between. Germline CDR1 SGHRS, CDR2 YFSETQ.